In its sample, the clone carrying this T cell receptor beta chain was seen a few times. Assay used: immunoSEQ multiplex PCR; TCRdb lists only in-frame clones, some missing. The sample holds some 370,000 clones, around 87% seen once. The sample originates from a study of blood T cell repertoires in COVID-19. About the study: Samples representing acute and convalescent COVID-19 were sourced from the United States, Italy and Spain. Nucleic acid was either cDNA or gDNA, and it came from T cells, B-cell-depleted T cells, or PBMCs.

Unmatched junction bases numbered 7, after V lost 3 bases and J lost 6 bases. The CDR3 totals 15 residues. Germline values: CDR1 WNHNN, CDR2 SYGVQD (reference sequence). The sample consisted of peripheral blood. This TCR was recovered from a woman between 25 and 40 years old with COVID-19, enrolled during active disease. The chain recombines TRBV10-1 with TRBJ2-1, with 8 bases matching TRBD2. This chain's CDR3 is CASSDSGRRVNEQFF. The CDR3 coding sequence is TGCGCCAGCAGTGACAGCGGGAGAAGGGTCAATGAGCAGTTCTTC.